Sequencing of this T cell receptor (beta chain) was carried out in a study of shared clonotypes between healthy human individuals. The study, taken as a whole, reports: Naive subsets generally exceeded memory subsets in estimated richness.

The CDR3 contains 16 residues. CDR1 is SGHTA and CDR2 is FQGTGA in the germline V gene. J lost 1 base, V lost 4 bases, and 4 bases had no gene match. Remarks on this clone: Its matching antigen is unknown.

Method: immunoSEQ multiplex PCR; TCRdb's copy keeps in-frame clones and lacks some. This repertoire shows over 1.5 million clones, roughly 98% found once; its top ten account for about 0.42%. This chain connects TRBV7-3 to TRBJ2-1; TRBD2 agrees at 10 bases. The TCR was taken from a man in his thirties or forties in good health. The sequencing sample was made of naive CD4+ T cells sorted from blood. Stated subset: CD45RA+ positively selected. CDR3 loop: CASSSGLASSYNEQFF. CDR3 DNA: TGTGCCAGCAGCTCGGGACTAGCGAGTTCCTACAATGAGCAGTTCTTC. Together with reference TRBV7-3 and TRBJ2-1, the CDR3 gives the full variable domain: GAGVSQTPSNKVTEKGKYVELRCDPISGHTALYWYRQSLGQGPEFLIYFQGTGAADDSGLPNDRFFAVRPEGSVSTLKIQRTERGDSAVYLCASSSGLASSYNEQFFGPGTRLTVL.